The sequence of this TCR beta chain was determined in a study of shared clonotypes between healthy human individuals. This CDR3 spans 16 amino acids. Trimming removed 4 bases from V and 4 bases from J; junction bases left unmatched: 10. CDR1 is MGHRA and CDR2 is YSYEKL in the germline V gene. Using immunoSEQ multiplex PCR, the repertoire was profiled, and TCRdb retains in-frame clones only, with some absent. The sample yields about 2 million clones, roughly 95% seen once. Terminally differentiated effector memory CD45RA+ cells were left out of the naive CD8 fraction, which was CD45RO-negative and positively selected for CCR7.

The material sequenced was naive CD8+ T cells sorted from blood. This TCR was recovered from a young man in good health. The chain carries TRBV4-1 and TRBJ2-1; 7 bases agree with TRBD1. As DNA, the CDR3 is TGCGCCAGCAGCCCCGATCGCTGGACAGGATACAATGAGCAGTTCTTC. This encodes CASSPDRWTGYNEQFF.